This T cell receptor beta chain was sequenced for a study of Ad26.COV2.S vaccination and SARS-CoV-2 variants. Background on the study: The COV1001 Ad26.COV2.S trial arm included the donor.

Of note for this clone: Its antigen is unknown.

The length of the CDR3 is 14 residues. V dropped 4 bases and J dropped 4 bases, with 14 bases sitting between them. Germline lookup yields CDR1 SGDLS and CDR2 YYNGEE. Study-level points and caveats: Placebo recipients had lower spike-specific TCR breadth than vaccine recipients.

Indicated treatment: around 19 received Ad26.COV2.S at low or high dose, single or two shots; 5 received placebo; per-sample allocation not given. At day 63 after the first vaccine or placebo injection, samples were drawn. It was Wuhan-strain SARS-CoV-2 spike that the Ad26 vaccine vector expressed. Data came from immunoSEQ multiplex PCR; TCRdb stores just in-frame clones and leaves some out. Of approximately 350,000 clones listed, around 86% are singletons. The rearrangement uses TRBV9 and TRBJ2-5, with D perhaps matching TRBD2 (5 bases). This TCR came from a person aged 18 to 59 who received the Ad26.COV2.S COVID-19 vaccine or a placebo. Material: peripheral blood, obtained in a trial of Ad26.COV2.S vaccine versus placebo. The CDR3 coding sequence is TGTGCCAGCAGCCCCCGAGGGCAGGCAGAGACCCAGTACTTC. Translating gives CASSPRGQAETQYF.